These T cell receptor beta chains were read from a single sample in a study of response to subunit inactivated influenza vaccine. TCRdb re-derived calls from the RT-PCR reads in MiXCR, one entry per CDR3 protein. The sample shows about 830,000 distinct CDR3 sequences, approximately 18% of them seen only once. Sequences were derived from PBMCs from blood, sampled roughly 5 days after vaccination. Receptors originate from a middle-aged man who received an inactivated influenza vaccine. Both conserved end residues are part of each CDR3. The D gene is left open where the match is weak.

>NA|TRBV12-3/TRBV12-4
CASSSTNTQYF
>NA|TRBV10-3
CAISEFSENEQYF
>NA|TRBV5-1
CASRLGRSSYEQYF
>TRBD2|TRBV4-2
CASSQDRRGANIQYF
>NA|TRBV7-8
CASSLFQGTYNEQFF
>NA|TRBV7-9
CASSFSWNTGELFF
>NA|TRBV28
CASDGGPYGYTF
>NA|TRBV10-2
CASSDGGAYNEQFF
>NA|TRBV7-4
CASCKRVGQRNEQFF
>TRBD2|TRBV9
CASSESSGRGGQFF
>TRBD2|TRBV7-9
CASSLVQGLATDTQYF
>NA|TRBV29-1
CSVAVSTEAFF
>NA|TRBV20-1
CSARDAGAGIYGYTF
>NA|TRBV6-1
CASSAGPGTNYEQYF
>NA|TRBV5-8
CASRSTENSPLHF
>NA|TRBV12-3/TRBV12-4
CASSLQGESGANVLTF
>TRBD2|TRBV7-8
CASSSLAGGPHEQYF
>NA|TRBV7-3
CASSSNMVALTGRNPTYNEQFF
>NA|TRBV5-4
CASSKDGGSYEQYF
>TRBD2|TRBV20-1
CSARGLLSGRAYHEQYF
>TRBD2|TRBV5-4
CASSSPGTSEYNEQFF
>NA|TRBV24-1
CATSDLPGRINEQFF
>NA|TRBV7-9
CASSLWTSNGYTF
>TRBD1|TRBV20-1
CSARPGTGEAFF
>NA|TRBV9
CASSVFPSEAETQYF
>NA|TRBV20-1
CSATNPGRNTEAFF
>TRBD2|TRBV28
CASSPRTSGRSSYEQYF
>NA|TRBV5-5
CASSLGVADTQYF
>NA|TRBV9
CASSVGDGTDTQYF
>NA|TRBV4-1
CASSQGTTPLHF
>NA|TRBV7-2
CASLAQGRVGNEQFF
>NA|TRBV11-2
CASSSPGTHYEQYF
>TRBD1|TRBV4-3
CASSTYLGQGIPYEQYF
>TRBD2|TRBV9
CASSAGGRENTGELFF
>NA|TRBV14
CASSLRSGWDNEQFF
>TRBD2|TRBV29-1
CSVITSGETQYF
>NA|TRBV20-1
CSAPRDGIYGYTF
>NA|TRBV20-1
CSASGTSGIAKNIQYF
>NA|TRBV6-2/TRBV6-3
CASSYSQRGYTEQFF
>NA|TRBV15
CATSEAYGDFSSPLHF